These 19 T cell receptor beta chains were sequenced from one sample in a study of long-term antiretroviral therapy in people with HIV (dated by TCRdb to 2022 to 2024). The immunoSEQ hsTCRB v3.0 assay was used at survey level resolution to sequence the TRB variable region. Here the immuneACCESS table is served through TCRdb, limited to in-frame sequences with V and J called. Missing clones are a known gap in these copies; in checked studies unresolved V genes cover under half, and the rest lacks a known reason. Counted in this sample were about 36,000 clones; about 80% of them appeared once. Under 6.5% of the sample is held by the ten biggest clonotypes. Material: unsorted PBMCs, obtained 3.4 years after starting antiretroviral therapy. The receptors were sampled from a man aged 25 to 45 with HIV.

The chain combines TRBV7-9 with TRBJ2-1; D not resolved. This CDR3 contains 15 residues. The germline V gene encodes CDR1 SEHNR and CDR2 FQNEAQ (reference sequence). V was clipped by 1 base and J by 7 bases, with 14 bases between them. CDR3: CASSLDKVWVNEQFF. The DNA of the CDR3 is TGTGCCAGCAGCTTAGACAAGGTTTGGGTGAATGAGCAGTTCTTC.

V gene TRBV5-1 combines with J gene TRBJ2-2; the D is unclear. Trimming left V 4 bases short and J 5 bases short, with 12 bases between. From germline, CDR1 is SGHRS and CDR2 YFSETQ. The CDR3 is 14 amino acids. CDR3 protein: CASSPPTETGELFF. CDR3 nucleotide sequence: TGCGCCAGCAGCCCCCCGACCGAAACCGGGGAGCTGTTTTTT.

This sequence joins TRBV28 and TRBJ2-7; D is unresolved. From germline, CDR1 is MDHEN and CDR2 SYDVKM. The length of the CDR3 is 11 residues. Trimming shortened V by 3 bases and J by 5 bases, and 5 bases separated the two germline ends. As DNA, the CDR3 is TGTGCCAGCAGTTTTCTCCACGAGCAGTACTTC. Amino acid sequence: CASSFLHEQYF. Full variable domain (remainder filled in from reference TRBV28 and TRBJ2-7): DVKVTQSSRYLVKRTGEKVFLECVQDMDHENMFWYRQDPGLGLRLIYFSYDVKMKEKGDIPEGYSVSREKKERFSLILESASTNQTSMYLCASSFLHEQYFGPGTRLTVT.

The chain has TRBV6-5 and TRBJ2-7; D uncertain. Per the germline V gene, CDR1 is MNHEY and CDR2 is SVGAGI. CDR3 length: 13 amino acids. Trimming shortened V by 6 bases and J by 2 bases, and 11 bases separated the two germline ends. In DNA form, the CDR3 reads TGTGCCAGCAGCTCACCTAACGCCTACGAGCAGTACTTC. Its translation is CASSSPNAYEQYF.

J is TRBJ2-7 and V is TRBV5-4; TRBD1 might be the D (5 bases). The CDR3 contains 13 residues. Germline V gives CDR1 SGHNT, CDR2 YYREEE (reference sequence). V lost 0 bases, J lost 1 base, and 5 bases lay in between. The CDR3 sequence is CASSLGQSYEQYF. CDR3 bases: TGTGCCAGCAGCTTGGGACAGTCCTACGAGCAGTACTTC.

Written as DNA, the CDR3 is TGTGCCAGCAGTGATGGGGGACTAGCGGTGAATGAGCAGTTCTTC. Its protein is CASSDGGLAVNEQFF. This chain connects TRBV2 to TRBJ2-1; 11 bases fit TRBD2. The germline V gene has CDR1 SNHLY and CDR2 FYNNEI. The junction had 5 bases not matched to a gene; V was cut back by 3 bases and J by 7 bases. This CDR3 comprises 15 residues.

This rearrangement joins TRBV7-9 to TRBJ2-3; either TRBD1 or TRBD2 may supply D (5 bases each). Trimming removed 2 bases from V and 2 bases from J, with 8 bases in between. Germline CDR1 reads SEHNR; CDR2 reads FQNEAQ (reference sequence). The CDR3 spans 14 residues. The CDR3 region has the DNA TGTGCCAGCAGCTTATCCGGGACCACAGATACGCAGTATTTT. It yields the protein CASSLSGTTDTQYF.

This clone was picked up a small number of times. The chain is built from TRBV7-9 and TRBJ1-2; 10 positions match TRBD1. CDR1 SEHNR and CDR2 FQNEAQ come from the germline V gene (reference sequence). The length of the CDR3 is 13 residues. Losses at the gene ends were 7 bases for V and 5 bases for J; bases not matched to a gene: 4. In nucleotides, the CDR3 is TGTGCCAGCATCGGGACAGGGGAGTATGGCTACACCTTC. This sequence encodes CASIGTGEYGYTF.

The chain has TRBV7-9 and TRBJ2-6, with D perhaps TRBD1 (5 bases). V was pared by 2 bases and J by 0 bases, with 11 bases between. The germline gives CDR1 SEHNR, CDR2 FQNEAQ (reference sequence). This CDR3 contains 17 residues. CDR3 sequence (DNA): TGTGCCAGCAGCTTAAAGGGGCGAATCTCTGGGGCCAACGTCCTGACTTTC. Translation gives CASSLKGRISGANVLTF.

This sequence joins TRBV6-1 and TRBJ1-5; 8 bases align to TRBD1. Germline V gene lookup returns CDR1 MNHNS and CDR2 SASEGT. V gave up 4 bases and J gave up 4 bases; unmatched junction bases: 9. This CDR3 is built from 16 residues. CDR3 loop: CASSVYRGEPNQPQHF. The CDR3 nucleotides are TGTGCCAGCAGTGTCTACAGGGGGGAACCAAATCAGCCCCAGCATTTT.

This sequence joins TRBV19 and TRBJ2-7; no reliable D call. The germline CDR1 and CDR2 sequences are LNHDA and SQIVND (reference sequence). Trimming left V 5 bases short and J 3 bases short, with 8 bases between. This CDR3 has 12 amino acids. The CDR3 DNA sequence: TGTGCCAGTAGTCCGGGTCTCTACGAGCAGTACTTC. This sequence encodes CASSPGLYEQYF. Variable domain in full (rest from reference TRBV19 and TRBJ2-7): DGGITQSPKYLFRKEGQNVTLSCEQNLNHDAMYWYRQDPGQGLRLIYYSQIVNDFQKGDIAEGYSVSREKKESFPLTVTSAQKNPTAFYLCASSPGLYEQYFGPGTRLTVT.

This chain connects TRBV5-6 to TRBJ2-4; D is possibly TRBD2 (6 bases). Germline V gene sequence: CDR1 SGHDT, CDR2 YYEEEE. The CDR3 spans 16 residues. V was cut by 4 bases and J by 0 bases, with 14 bases left in between. The CDR3 here is CASSQGAGLAKNIQYF. The DNA of the CDR3 is TGTGCCAGCAGCCAAGGGGCGGGACTAGCCAAAAACATTCAGTACTTC.

The chain recombines TRBV7-9 with TRBJ2-1; the D gene is possibly TRBD2 (5 bases). The V gene's germline CDR1 is SEHNR and CDR2 FQNEAQ (reference sequence). The CDR3 is 15 residues long. V was shortened by 5 bases and J by 0 bases, with 11 bases between the two germline ends. In DNA form, the CDR3 reads TGTGCCAGCAGCCTCGGACTGAGCTCCTACAATGAGCAGTTCTTC. This encodes CASSLGLSSYNEQFF.

The chain couples TRBV5-1 to TRBJ2-2; 9 positions agree with TRBD2. This CDR3 is 15 amino acids long. Unmatched junction bases numbered 2, after V lost 0 bases and J lost 5 bases. The germline CDR1 and CDR2 sequences are SGHRS and YFSETQ. CDR3 coding DNA: TGCGCCAGCAGCTTGGGTCTAGCGGGGACCGGGGAGCTGTTTTTT. Its protein product is CASSLGLAGTGELFF.

This clone was detected only once. The chain combines TRBV27 with TRBJ2-7, with D hard to call. The V gene lost 0 bases and the J gene lost 5 bases, with 8 bases spanning the gap. Germline CDR1 MNHEY, CDR2 SMNVEV (reference sequence). The CDR3 has 13 residues. CDR3 in amino acids: CASSLSTVHEQYF. The CDR3 DNA reads TGTGCCAGCAGTTTATCCACAGTGCACGAGCAGTACTTC.

V gene TRBV27 combines with J gene TRBJ1-1; TRBD1 is a possible D gene (6 bases). Germline CDR1 is MNHEY and CDR2 is SMNVEV (reference sequence). V gave up 9 bases and J gave up 0 bases, with 17 bases separating them. This CDR3 comprises 15 residues. Written as DNA, the CDR3 is TGTGCCAGTCTTATGTCGCAGGGGTTGAACACTGAAGCTTTCTTT. Protein sequence: CASLMSQGLNTEAFF.

This clone was seen a single time. V and J are TRBV14 and TRBJ2-1; no clear D. The CDR3 has 13 amino acids. V was cut by 5 bases and J by 4 bases, with 9 bases left in between. Germline CDR1 reads SGHDN; CDR2 reads FVKESK. CDR3 bases: TGTGCCAGCAGCGCCTCTTTGTACAATGAGCAGTTCTTC. Encoded protein: CASSASLYNEQFF.

This clone appeared a single time. V usage is TRBV10-3 and J usage is TRBJ1-4; no reliable D call. The ends were cut back, 10 bases at V and 2 bases at J, with 11 bases in the middle. This CDR3 comprises 13 residues. Germline V gene lookup returns CDR1 ENHRY and CDR2 SYGVKD. CDR3 in amino acids: CATTGSTNEKLFF. For the CDR3, the DNA is TGTGCCACGACGGGATCGACTAATGAAAAACTGTTTTTT.

CDR3 region: CASSVDLASPSGANVLTF. The CDR3 DNA follows: TGTGCCAGCAGCGTAGATTTAGCCTCCCCATCTGGGGCCAACGTCCTGACTTTC. The genes are TRBV9 and TRBJ2-6; D is unclear. CDR3 length: 18 residues. V lost 0 bases, J lost 1 base, and 14 bases lay in between. CDR1 SGDLS and CDR2 YYNGEE come from the germline V gene.